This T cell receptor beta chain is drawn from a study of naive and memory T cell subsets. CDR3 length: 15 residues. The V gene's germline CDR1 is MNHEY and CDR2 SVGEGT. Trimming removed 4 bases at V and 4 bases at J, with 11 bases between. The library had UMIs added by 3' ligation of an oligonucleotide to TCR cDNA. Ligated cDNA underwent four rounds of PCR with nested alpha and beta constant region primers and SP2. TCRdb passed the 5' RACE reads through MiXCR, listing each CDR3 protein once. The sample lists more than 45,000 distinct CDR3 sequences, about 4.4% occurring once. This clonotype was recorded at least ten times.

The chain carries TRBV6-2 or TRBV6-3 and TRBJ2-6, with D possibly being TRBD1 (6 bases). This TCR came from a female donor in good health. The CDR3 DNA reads TGTGCCAGCAGTTCCAGGGGTGGCGGGGCCAACGTCCTGACTTTC. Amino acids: CASSSRGGGANVLTF.